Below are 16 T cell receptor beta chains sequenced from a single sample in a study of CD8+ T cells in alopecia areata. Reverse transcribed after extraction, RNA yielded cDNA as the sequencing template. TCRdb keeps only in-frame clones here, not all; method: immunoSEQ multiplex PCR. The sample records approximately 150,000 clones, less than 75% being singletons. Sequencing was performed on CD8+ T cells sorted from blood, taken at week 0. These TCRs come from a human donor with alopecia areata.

CDR3 residues: CASAPPWGRTDTQYF. CDR3 DNA sequence: TGTGCTAGTGCCCCCCCTTGGGGACGCACAGATACGCAGTATTTT. The chain employs TRBV12-5 and TRBJ2-3, with D perhaps TRBD1 or TRBD2 (5 bases each). Germline V gene data show CDR1 as LGHNT and CDR2 as FRNRAP. V was clipped by 7 bases and J by 1 base, with 15 bases between them. This CDR3 is 15 amino acids long.

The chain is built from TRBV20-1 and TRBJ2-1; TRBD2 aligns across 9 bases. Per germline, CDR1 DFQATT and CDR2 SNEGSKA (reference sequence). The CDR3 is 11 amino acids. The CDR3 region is CGLAGRGEQFF. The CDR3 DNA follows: TGCGGTCTAGCGGGGCGTGGGGAGCAGTTCTTC.

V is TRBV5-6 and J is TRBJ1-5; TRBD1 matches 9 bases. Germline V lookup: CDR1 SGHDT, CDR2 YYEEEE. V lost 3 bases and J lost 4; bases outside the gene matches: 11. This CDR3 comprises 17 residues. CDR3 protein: CASSYPGQGIHNQPQHF. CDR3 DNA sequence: TGTGCCAGCAGCTATCCGGGACAGGGCATTCATAATCAGCCCCAGCATTTT. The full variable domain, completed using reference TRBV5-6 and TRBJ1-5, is DAGVTQSPTHLIKTRGQQVTLRCSPKSGHDTVSWYQQALGQGPQFIFQYYEEEERQRGNFPDRFSGHQFPNYSSELNVNALLLGDSALYLCASSYPGQGIHNQPQHFGDGTRLSIL.

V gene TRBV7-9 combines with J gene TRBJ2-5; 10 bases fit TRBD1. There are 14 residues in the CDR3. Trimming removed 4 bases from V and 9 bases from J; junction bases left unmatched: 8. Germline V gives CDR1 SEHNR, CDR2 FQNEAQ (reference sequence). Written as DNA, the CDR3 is TGTGCCAGCAGCTCAGCCGGGACAGGGGAGTCCCAGTACTTC. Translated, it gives CASSSAGTGESQYF.

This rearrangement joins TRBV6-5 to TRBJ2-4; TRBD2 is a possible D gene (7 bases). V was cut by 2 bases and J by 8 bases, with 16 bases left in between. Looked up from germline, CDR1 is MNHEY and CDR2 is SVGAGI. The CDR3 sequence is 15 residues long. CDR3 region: CASSYGGGGSDIQYF. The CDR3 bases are TGTGCCAGCAGTTACGGGGGAGGGGGATCTGACATTCAGTACTTC.

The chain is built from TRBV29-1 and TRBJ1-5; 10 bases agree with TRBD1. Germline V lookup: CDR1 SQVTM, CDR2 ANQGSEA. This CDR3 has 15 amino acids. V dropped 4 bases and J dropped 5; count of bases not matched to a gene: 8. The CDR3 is CSVALPGQGYQPQHF. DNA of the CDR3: TGCAGCGTTGCTCTTCCGGGACAGGGGTATCAGCCCCAGCATTTT.

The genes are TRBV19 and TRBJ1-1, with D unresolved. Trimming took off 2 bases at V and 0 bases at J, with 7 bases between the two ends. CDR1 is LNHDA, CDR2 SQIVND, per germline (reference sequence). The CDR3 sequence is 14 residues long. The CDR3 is CASSIRSMNTEAFF. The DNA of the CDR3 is TGTGCCAGTAGTATACGGAGCATGAACACTGAAGCTTTCTTT. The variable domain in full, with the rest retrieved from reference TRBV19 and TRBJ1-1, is DGGITQSPKYLFRKEGQNVTLSCEQNLNHDAMYWYRQDPGQGLRLIYYSQIVNDFQKGDIAEGYSVSREKKESFPLTVTSAQKNPTAFYLCASSIRSMNTEAFFGQGTRLTVV.

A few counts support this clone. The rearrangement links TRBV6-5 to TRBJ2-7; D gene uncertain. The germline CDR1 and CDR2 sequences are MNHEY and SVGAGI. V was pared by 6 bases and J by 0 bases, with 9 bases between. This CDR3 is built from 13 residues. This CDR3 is CASRVWDSYEQYF. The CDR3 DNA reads TGTGCCAGCAGAGTATGGGACTCCTACGAGCAGTACTTC.

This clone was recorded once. Written as DNA, the CDR3 is TGTGCCAGCAGCCCATGGGGCCTGATCCAAGAGACCCAGTACTTC. It specifies CASSPWGLIQETQYF. V usage is TRBV7-6 and J usage is TRBJ2-5; perhaps TRBD1 as D (5 bases). The CDR3 covers 15 residues. Germline V gives CDR1 SGHVS, CDR2 FNYEAQ. The V gene lost 5 bases and the J gene lost 1 base, with 14 bases spanning the gap.

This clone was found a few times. CDR3 coding DNA: TGTGCCTGGGACCCTCCGGACACGAACACTGAAGCTTTCTTT. Its translation: CAWDPPDTNTEAFF. The V and J genes are TRBV30 and TRBJ1-1, with D perhaps matching TRBD1 (5 bases). Germline CDR1 and CDR2: GTSNPN and SVGIG (reference sequence). The CDR3 runs to 14 residues. V lost 5 bases to trimming and J lost 1 base, with 14 bases between them.

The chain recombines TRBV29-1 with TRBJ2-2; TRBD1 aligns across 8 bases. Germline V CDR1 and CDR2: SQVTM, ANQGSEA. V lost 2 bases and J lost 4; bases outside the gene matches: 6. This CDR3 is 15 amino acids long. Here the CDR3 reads CSVEILGTGTGELFF. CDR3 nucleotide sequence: TGCAGCGTTGAAATCCTGGGGACAGGCACCGGGGAGCTGTTTTTT.

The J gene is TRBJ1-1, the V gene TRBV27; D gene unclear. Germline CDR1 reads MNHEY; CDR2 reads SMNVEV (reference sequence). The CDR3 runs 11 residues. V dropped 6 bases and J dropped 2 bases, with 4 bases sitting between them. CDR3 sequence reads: CASSKNTEAFF. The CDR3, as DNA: TGTGCCAGCAGCAAAAACACTGAAGCTTTCTTT.

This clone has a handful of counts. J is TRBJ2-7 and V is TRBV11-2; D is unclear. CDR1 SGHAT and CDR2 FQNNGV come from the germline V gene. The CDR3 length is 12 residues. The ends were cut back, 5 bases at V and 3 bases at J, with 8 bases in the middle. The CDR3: CASSPVGYEQYF. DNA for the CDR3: TGTGCCAGCAGCCCGGTCGGCTACGAGCAGTACTTC.

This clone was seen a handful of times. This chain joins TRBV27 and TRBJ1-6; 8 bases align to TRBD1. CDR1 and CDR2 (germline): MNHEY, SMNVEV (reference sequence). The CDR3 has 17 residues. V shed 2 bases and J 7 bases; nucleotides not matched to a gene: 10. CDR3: CASSLGTWTGFNSPLHF. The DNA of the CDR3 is TGTGCCAGCAGTTTAGGAACCTGGACAGGGTTCAATTCACCCCTCCACTTT.

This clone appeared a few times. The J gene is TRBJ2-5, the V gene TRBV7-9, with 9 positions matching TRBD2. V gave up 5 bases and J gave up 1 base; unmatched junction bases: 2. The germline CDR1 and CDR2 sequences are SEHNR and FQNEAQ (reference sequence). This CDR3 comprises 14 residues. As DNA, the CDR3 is TGTGCCAGCAGCGCGCGGGGGGGCCAAGAGACCCAGTACTTC. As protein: CASSARGGQETQYF.

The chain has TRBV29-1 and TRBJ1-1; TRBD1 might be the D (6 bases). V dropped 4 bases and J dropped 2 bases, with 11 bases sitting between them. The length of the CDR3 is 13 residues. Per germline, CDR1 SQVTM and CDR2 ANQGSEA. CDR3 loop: CSVANGGNTEAFF. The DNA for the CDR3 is TGCAGCGTTGCCAACGGGGGCAACACTGAAGCTTTCTTT.